This record concerns one T cell receptor (beta chain) sequence. This sample is drawn from a study of blood T cell repertoires in COVID-19. About the study: The samples span acute and convalescent COVID-19 from the United States, Italy and Spain.

With 0 bases clipped from V and 1 base from J, the junction kept 8 bases outside the gene matches. Germline V gives CDR1 SGHKS, CDR2 YYEKEE (reference sequence). CDR3 size: 19 residues. The repertoire was sequenced with immunoSEQ multiplex PCR; TCRdb's copy has only in-frame clones and lacks some. Of about 370,000 clones detected, approximately 88% appear once; the ten largest clones hold around 3%. The sequence was obtained from a woman aged 25 to 39 with COVID-19, enrolled during active disease. V and J are TRBV5-5 and TRBJ2-2; 11 nucleotides agree with TRBD2. The source material was peripheral blood. The CDR3 nucleotides read TGTGCCAGCAGCTTGGTAGCAGGGGGACTAGCGGTGAACACCGGGGAGCTGTTTTTT. As protein: CASSLVAGGLAVNTGELFF. Combining the CDR3 with reference TRBV5-5 and TRBJ2-2 gives the whole variable domain DAGVTQSPTHLIKTRGQQVTLRCSPISGHKSVSWYQQVLGQGPQFIFQYYEKEERGRGNFPDRFSARQFPNYSSELNVNALLLGDSALYLCASSLVAGGLAVNTGELFFGEGSRLTVL.